Listed here are 30 T cell receptor beta chains from one sample, sequenced in a study of blood T cell repertoires in COVID-19. Some clones are missing from TCRdb's copy, which holds only in-frame ones; the method was immunoSEQ multiplex PCR. Of hundreds of thousands of clones listed, 83% are singletons. The sequenced material came from peripheral blood. The source of these receptors is a woman aged 45-60 years with acute or convalescent COVID-19.

The rearrangement joins TRBV19 to TRBJ1-5, with a weak D call TRBD1 (5 bases). V was trimmed by 3 bases and J by 11 bases, leaving 17 bases between them. CDR1 and CDR2 (germline): LNHDA, SQIVND (reference sequence). This CDR3 spans 14 amino acids. The chain's CDR3 is CASSIPGGSLAQHF. The DNA for the CDR3 is TGTGCCAGTAGTATCCCCGGGGGTAGCTTGGCCCAGCATTTT. The variable domain in full, completed from reference TRBV19 and TRBJ1-5, reads DGGITQSPKYLFRKEGQNVTLSCEQNLNHDAMYWYRQDPGQGLRLIYYSQIVNDFQKGDIAEGYSVSREKKESFPLTVTSAQKNPTAFYLCASSIPGGSLAQHFGDGTRLSIL.

The CDR3 sequence: CASSPPPAGGNTEAFF. The CDR3 region has the DNA TGTGCCAGCTCACCCCCCCCCGCAGGAGGGAACACTGAAGCTTTCTTT. The V call is TRBV18, the J call TRBJ1-1; D is unresolved. Per the germline V gene, CDR1 is KGHSH and CDR2 is LQKENI. This CDR3 has 16 amino acids. V was pared by 3 bases and J by 1 base, with 15 bases between.

The chain is built from TRBV19 and TRBJ1-5; 7 bases agree with TRBD1. The germline V gene encodes CDR1 LNHDA and CDR2 SQIVND (reference sequence). The J segment lost 6 bases and the V segment lost 5 bases, leaving 10 bases of the junction unmatched. The CDR3 covers 15 residues. The CDR3 region is CASSRQGERGQPQHF. Here the CDR3 DNA reads TGTGCCAGTAGTCGACAGGGCGAACGGGGTCAGCCCCAGCATTTT.

The chain carries TRBV12-3 or TRBV12-4 and TRBJ1-2; D is unresolved. The CDR3 extends over 13 amino acids. V was clipped by 4 bases and J by 4 bases, with 10 bases between them. The DNA of the CDR3 is TGTGCCAGCAGTTCCTATGATATCTATGGCTACACCTTC. The encoded protein is CASSSYDIYGYTF.

The chain links TRBV28 to TRBJ1-1, with 7 nucleotides matching TRBD1. CDR1 and CDR2 from the germline V gene are MDHEN and SYDVKM. This CDR3 has 15 residues. V gave up 3 bases and J gave up 5 bases; unmatched junction bases: 9. CDR3 in amino acids: CASSFAGTVETEAFF. Here the CDR3 DNA reads TGTGCCAGCAGTTTCGCCGGGACAGTTGAGACTGAAGCTTTCTTT.

The chain links TRBV7-2 to TRBJ1-2, with 9 bases lining up with TRBD1. Germline assignment: CDR1 SGHTA and CDR2 FQGNSA. The V segment lost 4 bases and the J segment 6 bases; nucleotides outside the gene matches: 9. The CDR3 loop spans 15 amino acids. The CDR3 sequence: CASSSRPGQGNGYTF. The CDR3 bases are TGTGCCAGCAGCTCTAGACCGGGACAGGGCAATGGCTACACCTTC. Based on the CDR3 plus reference TRBV7-2 and TRBJ1-2, the full variable domain is GAGVSQSPSNKVTEKGKDVELRCDPISGHTALYWYRQSLGQGLEFLIYFQGNSAPDKSGLPSDRFSAERTGGSVSTLTIQRTQQEDSAVYLCASSSRPGQGNGYTFGSGTRLTVV.

This sequence joins TRBV2 and TRBJ2-4; 9 bases fit TRBD1. CDR3 length: 15 amino acids. Germline V gene lookup returns CDR1 SNHLY and CDR2 FYNNEI. J lost 6 bases, V lost 4 bases, and 7 bases had no gene match. The CDR3 DNA follows: TGTGCCAGCAGTGGGGACAGGGCGGGATTAAACATTCAGTACTTC. Its protein is CASSGDRAGLNIQYF.

This chain connects TRBV23-1 to TRBJ1-5, with 7 positions matching TRBD1. TRBV23-1 is an open reading frame, and its role is uncertain. This CDR3 is 15 amino acids long. After removal of 4 bases from V and 5 bases from J, the junction contained 8 bases not matched to a gene. For the CDR3, the DNA is TGCGCCAGCAGTCGCCGTAGGACAGGTTATCAGCCCCAGCATTTT. This translates into CASSRRRTGYQPQHF.

V usage is TRBV5-1 and J usage is TRBJ2-1, with 10 bases identical to TRBD1. The V gene's germline CDR1 is SGHRS and CDR2 YFSETQ. V shed 4 bases, J shed 4 bases, and the junction held 5 bases outside the gene matches. The CDR3 has 15 residues. For the CDR3, the DNA is TGCGCCAGCAGCGCCGGGACAGGGGATTACAATGAGCAGTTCTTC. This translates into CASSAGTGDYNEQFF.

The rearrangement links TRBV29-1 to TRBJ2-1; 8 bases align to TRBD1. The CDR3 sequence is 12 residues long. Germline loops: CDR1 SQVTM, CDR2 ANQGSEA. With 3 bases clipped from V and 8 bases from J, the junction kept 3 bases outside the gene matches. In DNA form, the CDR3 reads TGCAGCGTTGAGGACAGGGTCGATGAGCAGTTCTTC. Its protein is CSVEDRVDEQFF.

This chain uses TRBV11-2 with TRBJ2-3; the D gene is possibly TRBD1 (5 bases). The CDR3 runs to 16 residues. CDR1 SGHAT and CDR2 FQNNGV come from the germline V gene. V was cut by 1 base and J by 3 bases, with 14 bases left in between. The CDR3 nucleotides are TGTGCCAGCAGCTTAGGACAGCGACAAACGACAGATACGCAGTATTTT. Amino acids: CASSLGQRQTTDTQYF. Together with reference TRBV11-2 and TRBJ2-3, the CDR3 gives the full variable domain: EAGVAQSPRYKIIEKRQSVAFWCNPISGHATLYWYQQILGQGPKLLIQFQNNGVVDDSQLPKDRFSAERLKGVDSTLKIQPAKLEDSAVYLCASSLGQRQTTDTQYFGPGTRLTVL.

The chain couples TRBV7-9 to TRBJ1-1, with unresolved D. Germline lookup yields CDR1 SEHNR and CDR2 FQNEAQ (reference sequence). The CDR3 is 13 residues long. Trimming pared 1 base from V and 5 bases from J, leaving 8 bases between. CDR3 residues: CASSLGGSTEAFF. Here the CDR3 DNA reads TGTGCCAGCAGCTTAGGTGGGAGTACTGAAGCTTTCTTT.

The chain carries TRBV14 and TRBJ1-1; D unresolved. This CDR3 has 13 residues. V shed 4 bases and J shed 8 bases, with 14 bases lying between them. The germline V gene encodes CDR1 SGHDN and CDR2 FVKESK. The CDR3 here is CASSLRSRREAFF. For the CDR3, the DNA is TGTGCCAGCAGCCTCCGGTCCAGGCGAGAAGCTTTCTTT.

V is TRBV9 and J is TRBJ2-4; D remains ambiguous. This CDR3 region has 13 residues. In germline, CDR1 is SGDLS, CDR2 YYNGEE. Trimming took off 4 bases at V and 6 bases at J, with 11 bases between the two ends. For the CDR3, the DNA is TGTGCCAGCAGCAACAATAACAGAAACATTCAGTACTTC. Its translation is CASSNNNRNIQYF.

The chain employs TRBV5-4 and TRBJ2-7, with a tentative D call TRBD1 (5 bases). The germline V gene has CDR1 SGHNT and CDR2 YYREEE (reference sequence). V was clipped by 3 bases and J by 5 bases, with 12 bases between them. This CDR3 comprises 13 residues. In DNA form, the CDR3 reads TGTGCCAGCAGCTCGAATCAGGGCCACGAGCAGTACTTC. This sequence encodes CASSSNQGHEQYF.

This clone was recorded a few times. In nucleotides, the CDR3 is TGTGCCAGTAGTCCCGGACAGGGGGCTGGAAACACCATATATTTT. It codes for CASSPGQGAGNTIYF. V is TRBV19 and J is TRBJ1-3, with 10 bases that match TRBD1. Germline CDR1 and CDR2: LNHDA and SQIVND (reference sequence). This CDR3 is 15 amino acids long. Unmatched junction bases numbered 3, after V lost 5 bases and J lost 2 bases.

The chain recombines TRBV27 with TRBJ1-5; D remains ambiguous. This CDR3 spans 14 amino acids. V lost 6 bases and J lost 0, with 9 bases in between. Germline CDR1 MNHEY, CDR2 SMNVEV (reference sequence). CDR3 sequence (DNA): TGTGCCAGCAGGTCAGGATATAGCAATCAGCCCCAGCATTTT. Encoded protein: CASRSGYSNQPQHF.

This clone was detected only a few times. The chain combines TRBV24-1 with TRBJ2-5; TRBD1 aligns across 9 bases. Per germline, CDR1 KGHDR and CDR2 SFDVKD. This CDR3 has 16 residues. The J segment lost 7 bases and the V segment lost 3 bases, leaving 11 bases of the junction unmatched. The CDR3 nucleotides are TGTGCCACCAGTGATCGGCAGGACAGGGGATCCCGGACCCAGTACTTC. This encodes CATSDRQDRGSRTQYF.

As regards this clone: The sample holds other DNA sequences that translate to the same CDR3. This chain links TRBV19 with TRBJ2-7, with TRBD1 matching 9 bases. The CDR3 spans 14 residues. Germline V CDR1 and CDR2: LNHDA, SQIVND (reference sequence). V shed 3 bases and J 3 bases; nucleotides not matched to a gene: 3. CDR3 residues: CASSIETGGYEQYF. The CDR3, as DNA: TGTGCCAGTAGTATCGAGACAGGGGGCTACGAGCAGTACTTC.

The gene calls are TRBV6-4 and TRBJ2-1; 8 nucleotides match TRBD1. CDR1 and CDR2 (germline): MRHNA, SNTAGT. V was pared by 5 bases and J by 2 bases, with 2 bases of the junction left unmatched. The CDR3 runs to 14 residues. The CDR3 DNA reads as TGTGCCAGCAGTCAGGACAGGGCCTACAATGAGCAGTTCTTC. Protein: CASSQDRAYNEQFF.

V and J are TRBV6-5 and TRBJ1-2; tentatively, D is TRBD1 (5 bases). V lost 8 bases, J lost 4 bases, and 14 bases lay in between. The CDR3 is 13 residues long. CDR1 is MNHEY, CDR2 SVGAGI, per germline. CDR3: CASWTQGGYGYTF. The CDR3 DNA reads TGTGCCAGCTGGACCCAGGGTGGCTATGGCTACACCTTC.

This clone has more than one count but fewer than ten. V usage is TRBV11-2 and J usage is TRBJ2-7, with 15 bases that match TRBD2. The CDR3 length is 17 residues. The germline V gene has CDR1 SGHAT and CDR2 FQNNGV. Trimming at V came to 0 bases and at J to 4 bases, leaving 4 bases not matched to a gene. Here the CDR3 DNA reads TGTGCCAGCAGCTTAGATTCAGGGACTAGCGGGAGGTACGAGCAGTACTTC. Amino acid sequence: CASSLDSGTSGRYEQYF.

The genes are TRBV6-5 and TRBJ1-2; 7 bases match TRBD1. Germline values: CDR1 MNHEY, CDR2 SVGAGI. The CDR3 totals 13 residues. Trimming took 5 bases from V and 5 from J; bases not matched to a gene: 5. CDR3 DNA: TGTGCCAGCAGTCGACAGGGTTGGTATGGCTACACCTTC. As protein: CASSRQGWYGYTF.

The V gene is TRBV11-3, the J gene TRBJ2-1, with TRBD2 matching over 11 bases. This CDR3 contains 19 residues. The V and J ends lost 1 base and 3 bases, in that order; junction bases with no gene match: 11. Per the germline V gene, CDR1 is SGHNT and CDR2 is YENEEA. The CDR3 here is CASSLGVAGGRVLYNEQFF. As DNA, the CDR3 is TGTGCCAGCAGCTTAGGGGTAGCGGGAGGGCGAGTTCTCTACAATGAGCAGTTCTTC.

This chain joins TRBV27 and TRBJ1-1; D not resolved. The CDR3 length is 13 residues. V lost 2 bases and J 1 base, leaving 5 bases between the germline ends. Germline V gives CDR1 MNHEY, CDR2 SMNVEV (reference sequence). Written as DNA, the CDR3 is TGTGCCAGCAGTTTAACAGCGAACACTGAAGCTTTCTTT. Protein product: CASSLTANTEAFF.

Comment on this clone: The sample holds other DNA sequences that translate to the same CDR3. The rearrangement joins TRBV5-1 to TRBJ2-1, with 16 bases that match TRBD2. The CDR3 length is 16 residues. Trimming cost V 4 bases and J 4 bases; bases outside gene matches: 2. Germline CDR1 reads SGHRS; CDR2 reads YFSETQ. The CDR3 nucleotides are TGCGCCAGCAGCCCGGGACTAGCGGGAGGGTACAATGAGCAGTTCTTC. This translates into CASSPGLAGGYNEQFF. The whole variable domain, remainder taken from reference TRBV5-1 and TRBJ2-1, is KAGVTQTPRYLIKTRGQQVTLSCSPISGHRSVSWYQQTPGQGLQFLFEYFSETQRNKGNFPGRFSGRQFSNSRSEMNVSTLELGDSALYLCASSPGLAGGYNEQFFGPGTRLTVL.

In this sample, this clone turned up once. The CDR3 coding sequence is TGTGCCAGCAGCTTAGGACAGGCGAACCAAGAGACCCAGTACTTC. It encodes CASSLGQANQETQYF. V gene TRBV11-2 combines with J gene TRBJ2-5, with D possibly being TRBD1 (6 bases). Germline-derived CDR1 and CDR2 are SGHAT and FQNNGV. CDR3 size: 15 residues. The ends were cut back, 1 base at V and 0 bases at J, with 9 bases in the middle.

V and J are TRBV11-2 and TRBJ1-2; unclear D gene. The V gene's germline CDR1 is SGHAT and CDR2 FQNNGV. Trimming removed 0 bases at V and 0 bases at J, with 5 bases between. This CDR3 has 14 residues. CDR3 loop: CASSLDPTNYGYTF. CDR3 in DNA: TGTGCCAGCAGCTTAGATCCAACTAACTATGGCTACACCTTC. The full variable domain, in which reference TRBV11-2 and TRBJ1-2 provide the parts outside the CDR3, is EAGVAQSPRYKIIEKRQSVAFWCNPISGHATLYWYQQILGQGPKLLIQFQNNGVVDDSQLPKDRFSAERLKGVDSTLKIQPAKLEDSAVYLCASSLDPTNYGYTFGSGTRLTVV.

The chain joins TRBV2 to TRBJ1-1, with a weak D call TRBD1 (5 bases). The CDR3 sequence is 14 residues long. V was clipped by 4 bases and J by 3 bases, with 12 bases between them. Germline values: CDR1 SNHLY, CDR2 FYNNEI. CDR3 amino acids: CASSASPGDTEAFF. In DNA, the CDR3 is TGTGCCAGCAGTGCTTCTCCGGGGGACACTGAAGCTTTCTTT.

This CDR3 reads CASSSLWRAFF. The CDR3 DNA follows: TGTGCCAGCAGCTCCCTTTGGAGGGCTTTCTTT. The rearrangement joins TRBV11-2 to TRBJ1-1; D is uncertain. V lost 4 bases to trimming and J lost 11 bases, with 11 bases between them. The length of the CDR3 is 11 residues. Germline V gene sequence: CDR1 SGHAT, CDR2 FQNNGV.